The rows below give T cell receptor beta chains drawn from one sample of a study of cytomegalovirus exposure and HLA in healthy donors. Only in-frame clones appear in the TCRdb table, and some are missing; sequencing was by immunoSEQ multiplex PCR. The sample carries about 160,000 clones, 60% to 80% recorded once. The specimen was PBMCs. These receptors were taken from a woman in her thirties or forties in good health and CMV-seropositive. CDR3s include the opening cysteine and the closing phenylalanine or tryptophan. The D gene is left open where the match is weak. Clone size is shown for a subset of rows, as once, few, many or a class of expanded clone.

CDR3 DNA: TGTGCCAGCAGTGCGGCGTTAGGGGGCACAGATACGCAGTATTTT
CDR3 protein: CASSAALGGTDTQYF
clone size: few
V gene: TRBV2
J gene: TRBJ2-3
D gene: -

CDR3 DNA: TGCGCCAGCAGCCAAGAGGACAGGGGGAGTGAAAAACTGTTTTTT
CDR3 protein: CASSQEDRGSEKLFF
clone size: -
V gene: TRBV5-1
J gene: TRBJ1-4
D gene: TRBD1

CDR3 DNA: TGTGCCAGTAGTATCTTGGCCACTGGAAACACCATATATTTT
CDR3 protein: CASSILATGNTIYF
clone size: -
V gene: TRBV19
J gene: TRBJ1-3
D gene: -

CDR3 DNA: TGTGCCAGCAGTTGGACAGGGAACACCAACTATGGCTACACCTTC
CDR3 protein: CASSWTGNTNYGYTF
clone size: -
V gene: TRBV6-5
J gene: TRBJ1-2
D gene: TRBD1

CDR3 DNA: TGTGCCAGCAGCTCCCGGGAAGATCGGGATACGCAGTATTTT
CDR3 protein: CASSSREDRDTQYF
clone size: -
V gene: TRBV7-2
J gene: TRBJ2-3
D gene: -

CDR3 DNA: TGTGCCAGCAGCCCCCCCCTCAGCACAGATACGCAGTATTTT
CDR3 protein: CASSPPLSTDTQYF
clone size: -
V gene: TRBV11-3
J gene: TRBJ2-3
D gene: -

CDR3 DNA: TGTGCCAGTTCCCCGCAGGGGGCGCGCGGTGATGGCTACACCTTC
CDR3 protein: CASSPQGARGDGYTF
clone size: -
V gene: TRBV19
J gene: TRBJ1-2
D gene: TRBD1

CDR3 DNA: TGTGCCAGTAGTTTCTCGGGAACTGGGGCCAACGTCCTGACTTTC
CDR3 protein: CASSFSGTGANVLTF
clone size: once
V gene: TRBV19
J gene: TRBJ2-6
D gene: -

CDR3 DNA: TGTGCCAGCAGCTCAGGGATCTACGAGCAGTACTTC
CDR3 protein: CASSSGIYEQYF
clone size: -
V gene: TRBV7-9
J gene: TRBJ2-7
D gene: -

CDR3 DNA: TGTGCCAGCAGCTCCGGGACAATGGACACTGAAGCTTTCTTT
CDR3 protein: CASSSGTMDTEAFF
clone size: -
V gene: TRBV5-4
J gene: TRBJ1-1
D gene: -

CDR3 DNA: TGTGCCAGCAGCAACCCACTAGGCGGGGGTTACACAGAGACCCAGTACTTC
CDR3 protein: CASSNPLGGGYTETQYF
clone size: -
V gene: TRBV7-8
J gene: TRBJ2-5
D gene: TRBD2